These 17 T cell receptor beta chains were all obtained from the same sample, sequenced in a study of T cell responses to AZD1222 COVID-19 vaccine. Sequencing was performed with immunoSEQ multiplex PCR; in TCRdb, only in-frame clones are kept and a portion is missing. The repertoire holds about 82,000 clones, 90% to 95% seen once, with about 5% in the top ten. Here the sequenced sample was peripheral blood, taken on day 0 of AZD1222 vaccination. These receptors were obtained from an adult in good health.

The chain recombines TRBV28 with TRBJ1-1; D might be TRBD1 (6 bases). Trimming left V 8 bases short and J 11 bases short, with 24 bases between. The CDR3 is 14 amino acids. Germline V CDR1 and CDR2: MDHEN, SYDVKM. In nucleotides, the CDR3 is TGTGCCAGCGGAAGAGGGGGAGTAAGGGTAGGGGCTTTCTTT. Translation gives CASGRGGVRVGAFF.

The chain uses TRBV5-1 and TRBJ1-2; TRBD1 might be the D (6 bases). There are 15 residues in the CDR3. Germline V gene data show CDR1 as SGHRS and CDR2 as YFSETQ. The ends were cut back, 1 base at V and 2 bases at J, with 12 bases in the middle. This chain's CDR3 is CASSLLGGGNYGYTF. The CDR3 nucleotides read TGCGCCAGCAGCTTGTTGGGGGGCGGGAACTATGGCTACACCTTC. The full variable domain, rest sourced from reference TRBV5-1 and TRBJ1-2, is KAGVTQTPRYLIKTRGQQVTLSCSPISGHRSVSWYQQTPGQGLQFLFEYFSETQRNKGNFPGRFSGRQFSNSRSEMNVSTLELGDSALYLCASSLLGGGNYGYTFGSGTRLTVV.

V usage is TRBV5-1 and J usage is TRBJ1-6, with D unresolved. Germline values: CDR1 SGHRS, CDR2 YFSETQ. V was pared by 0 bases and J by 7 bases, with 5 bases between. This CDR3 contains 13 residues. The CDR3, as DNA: TGCGCCAGCAGCTTGGGCGGGAATTCACCCCTCCACTTT. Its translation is CASSLGGNSPLHF.

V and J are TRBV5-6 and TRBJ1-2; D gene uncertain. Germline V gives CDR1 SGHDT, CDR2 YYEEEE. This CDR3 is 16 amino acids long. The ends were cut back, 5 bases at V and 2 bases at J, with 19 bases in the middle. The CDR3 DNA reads TGTGCCAGCAGTTGGGGTTCTGGGAAACAAAACTATGGCTACACCTTC. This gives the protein CASSWGSGKQNYGYTF. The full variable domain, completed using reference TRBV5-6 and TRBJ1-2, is DAGVTQSPTHLIKTRGQQVTLRCSPKSGHDTVSWYQQALGQGPQFIFQYYEEEERQRGNFPDRFSGHQFPNYSSELNVNALLLGDSALYLCASSWGSGKQNYGYTFGSGTRLTVV.

The CDR3 region is CASSVMVGGAEQFF. CDR3 DNA sequence: TGTGCCAGCAGCGTTATGGTAGGGGGGGCTGAGCAGTTCTTC. This chain connects TRBV9 to TRBJ2-1, with D possibly TRBD2 on 7 matching bases. This CDR3 spans 14 amino acids. The ends were cut back, 2 bases at V and 9 bases at J, with 15 bases in the middle. CDR1 is SGDLS, CDR2 YYNGEE, per germline.

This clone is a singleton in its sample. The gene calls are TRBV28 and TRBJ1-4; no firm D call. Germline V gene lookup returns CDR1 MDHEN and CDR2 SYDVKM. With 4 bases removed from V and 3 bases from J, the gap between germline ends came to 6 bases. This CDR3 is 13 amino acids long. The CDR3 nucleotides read TGTGCCAGCAGTTGGGGAGCTAATGAAAAACTGTTTTTT. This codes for CASSWGANEKLFF. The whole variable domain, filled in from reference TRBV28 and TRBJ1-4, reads DVKVTQSSRYLVKRTGEKVFLECVQDMDHENMFWYRQDPGLGLRLIYFSYDVKMKEKGDIPEGYSVSREKKERFSLILESASTNQTSMYLCASSWGANEKLFFGSGTQLSVL.

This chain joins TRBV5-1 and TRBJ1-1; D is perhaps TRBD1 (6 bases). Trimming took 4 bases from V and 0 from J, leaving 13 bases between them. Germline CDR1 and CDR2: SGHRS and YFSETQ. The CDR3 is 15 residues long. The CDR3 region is CASSRDILMNTEAFF. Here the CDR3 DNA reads TGCGCCAGCAGCCGGGACATCCTTATGAACACTGAAGCTTTCTTT. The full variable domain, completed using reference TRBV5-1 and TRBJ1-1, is KAGVTQTPRYLIKTRGQQVTLSCSPISGHRSVSWYQQTPGQGLQFLFEYFSETQRNKGNFPGRFSGRQFSNSRSEMNVSTLELGDSALYLCASSRDILMNTEAFFGQGTRLTVV.

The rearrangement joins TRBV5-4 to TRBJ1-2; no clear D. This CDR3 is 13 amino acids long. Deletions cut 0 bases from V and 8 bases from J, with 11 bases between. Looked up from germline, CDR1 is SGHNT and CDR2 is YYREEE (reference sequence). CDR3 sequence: CASSLGVPGGYTF. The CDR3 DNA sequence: TGTGCCAGCAGCTTGGGGGTGCCTGGGGGCTACACCTTC.

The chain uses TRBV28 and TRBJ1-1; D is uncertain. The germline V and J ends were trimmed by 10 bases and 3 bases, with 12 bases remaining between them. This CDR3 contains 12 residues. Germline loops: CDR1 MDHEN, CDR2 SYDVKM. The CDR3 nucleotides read TGTGCCACGAGGGTGTTGGACACTGAAGCTTTCTTT. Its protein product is CATRVLDTEAFF.

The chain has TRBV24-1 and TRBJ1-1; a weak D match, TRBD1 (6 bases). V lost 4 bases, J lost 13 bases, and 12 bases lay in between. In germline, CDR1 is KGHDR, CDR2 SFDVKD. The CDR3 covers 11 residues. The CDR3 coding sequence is TGTGCCACCAGTGACGGGACAAGGAGTTTCTTT. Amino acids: CATSDGTRSFF.

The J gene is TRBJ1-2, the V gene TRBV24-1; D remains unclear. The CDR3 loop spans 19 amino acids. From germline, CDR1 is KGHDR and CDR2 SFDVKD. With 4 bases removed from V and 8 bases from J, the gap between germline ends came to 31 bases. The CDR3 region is CATSDGNSFLPHFHQGYTF. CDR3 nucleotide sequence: TGTGCCACCAGTGACGGAAACAGCTTCCTACCTCATTTTCATCAGGGCTACACCTTC.

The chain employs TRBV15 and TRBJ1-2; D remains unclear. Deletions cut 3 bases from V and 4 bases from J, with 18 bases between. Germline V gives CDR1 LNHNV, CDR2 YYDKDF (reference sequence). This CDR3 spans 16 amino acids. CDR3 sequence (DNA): TGTGCCACCAGCAGCCGCGAGCCGGGAGCCTCCTATGGCTACACCTTC. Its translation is CATSSREPGASYGYTF.

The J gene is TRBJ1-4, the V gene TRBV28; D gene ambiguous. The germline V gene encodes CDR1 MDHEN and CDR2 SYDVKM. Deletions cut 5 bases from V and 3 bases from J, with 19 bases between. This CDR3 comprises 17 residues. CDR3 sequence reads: CASSPHASGRANEKLFF. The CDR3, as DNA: TGTGCCAGCAGTCCCCATGCGAGCGGGAGGGCTAATGAAAAACTGTTTTTT.

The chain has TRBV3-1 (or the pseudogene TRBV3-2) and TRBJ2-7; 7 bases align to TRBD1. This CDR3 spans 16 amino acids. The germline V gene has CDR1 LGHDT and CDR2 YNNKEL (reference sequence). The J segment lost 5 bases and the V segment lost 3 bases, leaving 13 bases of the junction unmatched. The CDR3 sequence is CASSHKRTGRLDEQYF. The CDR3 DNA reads TGTGCCAGCAGCCATAAAAGGACAGGTCGGTTGGACGAGCAGTACTTC.

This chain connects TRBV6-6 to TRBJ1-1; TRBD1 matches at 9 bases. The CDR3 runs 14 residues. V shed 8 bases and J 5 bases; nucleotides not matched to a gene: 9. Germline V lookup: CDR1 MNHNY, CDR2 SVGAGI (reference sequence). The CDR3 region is CASVIGQGRTEAFF. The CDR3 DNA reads TGTGCCAGCGTGATAGGACAGGGGAGGACTGAAGCTTTCTTT.

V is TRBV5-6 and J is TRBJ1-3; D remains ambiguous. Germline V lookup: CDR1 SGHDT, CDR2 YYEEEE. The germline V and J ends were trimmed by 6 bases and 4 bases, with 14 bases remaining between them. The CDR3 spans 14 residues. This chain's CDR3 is CASTPSGVGNTIYF. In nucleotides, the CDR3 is TGTGCCAGCACCCCTTCCGGGGTGGGAAACACCATATATTTT. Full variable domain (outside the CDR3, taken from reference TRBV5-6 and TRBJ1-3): DAGVTQSPTHLIKTRGQQVTLRCSPKSGHDTVSWYQQALGQGPQFIFQYYEEEERQRGNFPDRFSGHQFPNYSSELNVNALLLGDSALYLCASTPSGVGNTIYFGEGSWLTVV.

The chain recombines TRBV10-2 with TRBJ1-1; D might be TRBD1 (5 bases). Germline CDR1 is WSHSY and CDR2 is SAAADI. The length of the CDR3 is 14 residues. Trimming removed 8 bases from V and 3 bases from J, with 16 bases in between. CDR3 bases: TGCGCCAGCTGGGGGGTAGGCGGGGACACTGAAGCTTTCTTT. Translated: CASWGVGGDTEAFF.